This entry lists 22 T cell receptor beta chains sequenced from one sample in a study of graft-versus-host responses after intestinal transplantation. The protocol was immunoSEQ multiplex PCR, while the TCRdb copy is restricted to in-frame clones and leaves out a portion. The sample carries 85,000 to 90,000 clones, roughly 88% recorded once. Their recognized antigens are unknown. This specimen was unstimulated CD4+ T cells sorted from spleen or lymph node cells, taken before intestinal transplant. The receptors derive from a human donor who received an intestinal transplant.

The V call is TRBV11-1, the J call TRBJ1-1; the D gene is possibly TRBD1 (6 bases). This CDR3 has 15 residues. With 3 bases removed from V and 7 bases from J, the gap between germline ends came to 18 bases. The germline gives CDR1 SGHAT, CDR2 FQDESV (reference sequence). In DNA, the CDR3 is TGTGCCAGCAGCTTGTTCGGCCAGGGGTCGGTTGAAGCTTTCTTT. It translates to CASSLFGQGSVEAFF. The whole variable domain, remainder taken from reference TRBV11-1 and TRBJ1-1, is EAEVAQSPRYKITEKSQAVAFWCDPISGHATLYWYRQILGQGPELLVQFQDESVVDDSQLPKDRFSAERLKGVDSTLKIQPAELGDSAMYLCASSLFGQGSVEAFFGQGTRLTVV.

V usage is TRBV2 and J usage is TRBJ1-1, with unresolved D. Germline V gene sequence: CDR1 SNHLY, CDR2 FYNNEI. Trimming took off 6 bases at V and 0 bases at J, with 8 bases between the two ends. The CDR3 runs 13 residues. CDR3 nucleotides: TGTGCCAGCAGCGGGTCCTTGAACACTGAAGCTTTCTTT. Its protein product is CASSGSLNTEAFF.

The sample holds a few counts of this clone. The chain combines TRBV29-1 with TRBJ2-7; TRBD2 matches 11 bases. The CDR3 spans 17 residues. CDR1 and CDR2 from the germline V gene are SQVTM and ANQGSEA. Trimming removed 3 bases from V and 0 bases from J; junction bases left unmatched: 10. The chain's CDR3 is CSVESSGGAGSSYEQYF. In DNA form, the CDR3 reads TGCAGCGTTGAGAGTAGCGGGGGGGCCGGGAGCTCCTACGAGCAGTACTTC.

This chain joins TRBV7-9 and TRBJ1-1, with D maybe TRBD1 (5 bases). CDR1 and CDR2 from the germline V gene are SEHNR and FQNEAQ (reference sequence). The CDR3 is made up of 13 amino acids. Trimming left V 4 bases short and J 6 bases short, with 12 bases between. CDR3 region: CASSYGQGAEAFF. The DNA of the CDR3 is TGTGCCAGCAGCTATGGGCAGGGCGCTGAAGCTTTCTTT.

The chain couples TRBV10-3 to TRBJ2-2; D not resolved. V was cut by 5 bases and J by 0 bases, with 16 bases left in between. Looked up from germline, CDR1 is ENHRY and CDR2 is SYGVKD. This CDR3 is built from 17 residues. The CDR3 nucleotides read TGTGCCATCAGTCAAACCCGTGGGCAGGCGAACACCGGGGAGCTGTTTTTT. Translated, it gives CAISQTRGQANTGELFF.

The CDR3 region is CAISEYGSTEAFF. CDR3 DNA sequence: TGTGCCATCAGTGAGTACGGGAGCACTGAAGCTTTCTTT. V is TRBV10-3 and J is TRBJ1-1; D call uncertain. Looked up from germline, CDR1 is ENHRY and CDR2 is SYGVKD. The germline V and J ends were trimmed by 1 base and 4 bases, with 7 bases remaining between them. CDR3 length: 13 amino acids.

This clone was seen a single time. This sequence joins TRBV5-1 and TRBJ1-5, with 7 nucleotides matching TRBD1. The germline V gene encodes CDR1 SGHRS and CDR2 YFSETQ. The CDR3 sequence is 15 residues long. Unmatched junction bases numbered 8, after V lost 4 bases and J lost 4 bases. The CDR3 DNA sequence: TGCGCCAGCAGCCGCACAGGGGATCGGAATCAGCCCCAGCATTTT. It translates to CASSRTGDRNQPQHF.

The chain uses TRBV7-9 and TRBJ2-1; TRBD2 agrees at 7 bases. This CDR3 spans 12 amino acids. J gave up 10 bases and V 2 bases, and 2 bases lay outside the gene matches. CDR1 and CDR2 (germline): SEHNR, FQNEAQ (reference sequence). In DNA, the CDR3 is TGTGCCAGCAGCTTACCCGGGGGGGAGCAGTTCTTC. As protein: CASSLPGGEQFF.

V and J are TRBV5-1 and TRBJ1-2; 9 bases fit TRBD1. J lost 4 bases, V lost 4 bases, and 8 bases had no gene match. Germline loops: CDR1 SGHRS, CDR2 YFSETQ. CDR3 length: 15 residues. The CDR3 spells CASSIGGTGTYGYTF. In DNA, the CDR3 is TGCGCCAGCAGCATTGGGGGGACAGGGACCTATGGCTACACCTTC. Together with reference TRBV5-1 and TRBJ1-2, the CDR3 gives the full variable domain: KAGVTQTPRYLIKTRGQQVTLSCSPISGHRSVSWYQQTPGQGLQFLFEYFSETQRNKGNFPGRFSGRQFSNSRSEMNVSTLELGDSALYLCASSIGGTGTYGYTFGSGTRLTVV.

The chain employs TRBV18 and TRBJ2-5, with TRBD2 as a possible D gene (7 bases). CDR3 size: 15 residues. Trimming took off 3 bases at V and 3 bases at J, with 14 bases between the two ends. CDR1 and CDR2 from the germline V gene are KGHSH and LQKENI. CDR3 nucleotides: TGTGCCAGCTCACCCCCGGGGGGCCCGAAAGAGACCCAGTACTTC. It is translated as CASSPPGGPKETQYF.

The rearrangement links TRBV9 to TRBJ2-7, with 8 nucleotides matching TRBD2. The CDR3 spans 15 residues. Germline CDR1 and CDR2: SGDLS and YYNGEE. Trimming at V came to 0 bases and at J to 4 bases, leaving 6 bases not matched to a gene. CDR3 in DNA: TGTGCCAGCAGCGTAGATTTAGGGACTAGTTACGAGCAGTACTTC. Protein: CASSVDLGTSYEQYF. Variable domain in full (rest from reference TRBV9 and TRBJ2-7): DSGVTQTPKHLITATGQRVTLRCSPRSGDLSVYWYQQSLDQGLQFLIQYYNGEERAKGNILERFSAQQFPDLHSELNLSSLELGDSALYFCASSVDLGTSYEQYFGPGTRLTVT.

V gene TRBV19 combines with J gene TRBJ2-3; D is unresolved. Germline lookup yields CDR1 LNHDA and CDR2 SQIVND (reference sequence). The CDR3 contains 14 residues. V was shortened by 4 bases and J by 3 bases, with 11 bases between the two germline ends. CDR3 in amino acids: CASSRGPETDTQYF. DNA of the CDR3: TGTGCCAGTAGTAGAGGTCCCGAAACAGATACGCAGTATTTT.

The CDR3 spells CASTDPTQGGNTIYF. CDR3 nucleotide sequence: TGTGCCAGCACCGACCCGACTCAAGGAGGAAACACCATATATTTT. The chain links TRBV5-4 to TRBJ1-3; D gene uncertain. From germline, CDR1 is SGHNT and CDR2 YYREEE (reference sequence). The CDR3 is 15 residues long. V gave up 6 bases and J gave up 4 bases, with 17 bases separating them. Looking up the rest from reference TRBV5-4 and TRBJ1-3 gives the full variable domain: ETGVTQSPTHLIKTRGQQVTLRCSSQSGHNTVSWYQQALGQGPQFIFQYYREEENGRGNFPPRFSGLQFPNYSSELNVNALELDDSALYLCASTDPTQGGNTIYFGEGSWLTVV.

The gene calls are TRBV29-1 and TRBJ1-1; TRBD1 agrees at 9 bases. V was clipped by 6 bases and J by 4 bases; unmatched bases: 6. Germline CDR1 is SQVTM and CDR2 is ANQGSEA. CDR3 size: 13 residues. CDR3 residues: CSVNRGQVTEAFF. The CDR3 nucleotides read TGCAGCGTCAACAGGGGGCAGGTCACTGAAGCTTTCTTT.

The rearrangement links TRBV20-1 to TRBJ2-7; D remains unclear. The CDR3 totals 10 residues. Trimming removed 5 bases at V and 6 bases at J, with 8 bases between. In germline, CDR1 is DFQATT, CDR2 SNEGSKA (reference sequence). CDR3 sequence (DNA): TGCAGTGCTTTAGCTATCGAGCAGTACTTC. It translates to CSALAIEQYF.

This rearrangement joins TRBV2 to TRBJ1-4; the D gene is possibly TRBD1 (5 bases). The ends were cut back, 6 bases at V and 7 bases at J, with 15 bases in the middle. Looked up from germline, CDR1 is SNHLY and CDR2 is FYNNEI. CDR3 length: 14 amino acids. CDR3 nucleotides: TGTGCCAGCAGGAAAGACAGAGAGTTTGAAAAACTGTTTTTT. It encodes CASRKDREFEKLFF.

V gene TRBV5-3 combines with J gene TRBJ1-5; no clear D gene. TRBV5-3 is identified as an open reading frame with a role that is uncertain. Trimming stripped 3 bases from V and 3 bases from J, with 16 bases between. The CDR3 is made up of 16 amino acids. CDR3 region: CARSYWIGGPNQPQHF. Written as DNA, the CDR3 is TGTGCCAGAAGCTATTGGATTGGTGGGCCCAATCAGCCCCAGCATTTT.

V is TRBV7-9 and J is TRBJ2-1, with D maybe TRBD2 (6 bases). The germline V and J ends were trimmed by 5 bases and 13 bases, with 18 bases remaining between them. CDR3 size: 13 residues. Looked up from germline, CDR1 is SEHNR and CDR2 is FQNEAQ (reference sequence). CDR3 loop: CASSIGVSGVQFF. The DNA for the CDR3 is TGTGCCAGCAGCATAGGGGTTTCGGGGGTCCAGTTCTTC.

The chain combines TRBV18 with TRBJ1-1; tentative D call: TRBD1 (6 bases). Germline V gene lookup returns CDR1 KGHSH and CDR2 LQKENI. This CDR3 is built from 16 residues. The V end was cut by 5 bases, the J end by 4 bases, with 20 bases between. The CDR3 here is CASSTGIPRGGTEAFF. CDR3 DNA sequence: TGTGCCAGCTCAACCGGGATCCCTAGGGGGGGCACTGAAGCTTTCTTT.

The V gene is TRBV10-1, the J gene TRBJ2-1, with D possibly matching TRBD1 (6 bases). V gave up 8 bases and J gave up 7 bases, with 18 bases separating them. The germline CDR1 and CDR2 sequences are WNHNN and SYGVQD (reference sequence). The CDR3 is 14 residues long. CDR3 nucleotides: TGCGCCAGCCGACCATCCCGAGGGGGAAATGAGCAGTTCTTC. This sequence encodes CASRPSRGGNEQFF.

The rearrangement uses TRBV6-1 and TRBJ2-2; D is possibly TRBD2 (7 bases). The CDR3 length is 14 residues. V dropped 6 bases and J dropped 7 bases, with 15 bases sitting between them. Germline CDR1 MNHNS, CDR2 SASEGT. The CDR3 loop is CASRGGPGIGELFF. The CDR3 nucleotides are TGTGCCAGCAGGGGGGGGCCTGGGATCGGGGAGCTGTTTTTT.

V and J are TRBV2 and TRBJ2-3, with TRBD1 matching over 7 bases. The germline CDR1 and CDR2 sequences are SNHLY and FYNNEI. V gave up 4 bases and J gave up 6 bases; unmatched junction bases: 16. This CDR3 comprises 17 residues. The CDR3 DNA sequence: TGTGCCAGCAGTGCCTTATTTCCGGACAGGATGGTGGATACGCAGTATTTT. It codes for CASSALFPDRMVDTQYF.